These 19 T cell receptor beta chains originate from one sample sequenced in a study of shared clonotypes between healthy human individuals. Clones were sequenced by immunoSEQ multiplex PCR, and TCRdb holds only the in-frame ones, with some missing. This table has 950,000 to 1,100,000 clones, about 75% appearing once. The source material was memory CD4+ T cells sorted from blood. The subset here: CD45RA-negative fraction. The source of these receptors is a man between 18 and 29 years old in good health.

This clone has more than one count but fewer than ten. The CDR3 region has the DNA TGTGCCAGCAGTGAAGGGAGGAGCGGAAGCTACGAGCAGTACTTC. It codes for CASSEGRSGSYEQYF. The chain is built from TRBV6-1 and TRBJ2-7, with D tentatively TRBD2 (5 bases). V shed 1 base and J shed 3 bases, with 13 bases lying between them. The CDR3 spans 15 residues. Germline V gene lookup returns CDR1 MNHNS and CDR2 SASEGT.

V and J are TRBV9 and TRBJ2-3, with D uncertain. The CDR3 sequence is 12 residues long. Germline CDR1 and CDR2: SGDLS and YYNGEE. Trimming removed 4 bases at V and 2 bases at J, with 5 bases between. The CDR3 loop reads CASSRVTDTQYF. CDR3 DNA sequence: TGTGCCAGCAGCCGAGTCACAGATACGCAGTATTTT. Looking up the rest from reference TRBV9 and TRBJ2-3 gives the full variable domain: DSGVTQTPKHLITATGQRVTLRCSPRSGDLSVYWYQQSLDQGLQFLIQYYNGEERAKGNILERFSAQQFPDLHSELNLSSLELGDSALYFCASSRVTDTQYFGPGTRLTVL.

This sequence joins TRBV5-1 and TRBJ1-4; 9 bases are a match to TRBD1. The V gene's germline CDR1 is SGHRS and CDR2 YFSETQ. After removal of 4 bases from V and 8 bases from J, the junction contained 12 bases not matched to a gene. The CDR3 runs 16 residues. The CDR3: CASSPGLSGQGEKLFF. For the CDR3, the DNA is TGCGCCAGCAGCCCGGGACTCTCGGGACAGGGAGAAAAACTGTTTTTT.

As to this clone: Other DNA sequences from this sample encode an identical CDR3 as well. The V call is TRBV5-1, the J call TRBJ2-3; 7 nucleotides align to TRBD1. Germline V lookup: CDR1 SGHRS, CDR2 YFSETQ. The length of the CDR3 is 14 residues. With V trimmed by 3 bases and J by 1 base, 2 bases remained unmatched. CDR3 loop: CASSSGTGTDTQYF. The DNA of the CDR3 is TGCGCCAGCAGCTCCGGGACAGGCACAGATACGCAGTATTTT.

This clone was counted a single time. The rearrangement links TRBV11-2 to TRBJ1-3; TRBD1 agrees at 7 bases. This CDR3 contains 14 residues. V dropped 6 bases and J dropped 4; count of bases not matched to a gene: 6. Germline V gene sequence: CDR1 SGHAT, CDR2 FQNNGV. The CDR3 DNA is TGTGCCAGCAGTACCACAGGGGTGGGAAACACCATATATTTT. Amino acids: CASSTTGVGNTIYF.

The chain's CDR3 is CASSSKDGLPNEKLFF. The CDR3 DNA reads TGCGCCAGCAGCTCAAAAGACGGCTTACCCAATGAAAAACTGTTTTTT. The V and J genes are TRBV4-1 and TRBJ1-4, with D unclear. The germline V gene encodes CDR1 MGHRA and CDR2 YSYEKL. The CDR3 totals 16 residues. V lost 5 bases, J lost 5 bases, and 18 bases lay in between.

The DNA for the CDR3 is TGTGCCAGCACGGCGAGGGGTAGTGAAGAGACCCAGTACTTC. Its protein is CASTARGSEETQYF. The chain has TRBV6-6 and TRBJ2-5; D is tentatively TRBD1 or TRBD2 (5 bases each). The CDR3 length is 14 residues. Per the germline V gene, CDR1 is MNHNY and CDR2 is SVGAGI (reference sequence). Trimming removed 7 bases from V and 3 bases from J, with 15 bases in between.

The chain links TRBV5-6 to TRBJ1-4, with 7 bases fitting TRBD1. Germline V gene sequence: CDR1 SGHDT, CDR2 YYEEEE. The junction had 5 bases not matched to a gene; V was cut back by 4 bases and J by 8 bases. CDR3 length: 13 residues. The CDR3, as DNA: TGTGCCAGCAGCCTGGGACAGAGCGAAAAACTGTTTTTT. Its protein product is CASSLGQSEKLFF.

The J gene is TRBJ2-5, the V gene TRBV5-1; D is perhaps TRBD1 (6 bases). V was shortened by 7 bases and J by 3 bases, with 16 bases between the two germline ends. The CDR3 extends over 14 amino acids. CDR1 is SGHRS and CDR2 is YFSETQ in the germline V gene. The CDR3 is CASGTGSAEETQYF. The CDR3 region has the DNA TGCGCCAGCGGAACAGGGTCCGCCGAAGAGACCCAGTACTTC.

The table lists this clone with a few counts. This rearrangement joins TRBV4-1 to TRBJ1-5, with TRBD1 as a possible D gene (5 bases). The V gene's germline CDR1 is MGHRA and CDR2 YSYEKL. V lost 0 bases to trimming and J lost 2 bases, with 17 bases between them. CDR3 length: 18 residues. The CDR3 reads CASSQDLLGRAGNQPQHF. In DNA, the CDR3 is TGCGCCAGCAGCCAAGATCTGCTCGGCAGGGCTGGCAATCAGCCCCAGCATTTT.

The chain links TRBV28 to TRBJ1-1, with a possible D match to TRBD1 (5 bases). Germline CDR1 and CDR2: MDHEN and SYDVKM. Trimming left V 7 bases short and J 1 base short, with 19 bases between. The CDR3 totals 16 residues. DNA of the CDR3: TGTGCCAGCACGGCGGGGCTAGGTCGCGGGAACACTGAAGCTTTCTTT. Translation: CASTAGLGRGNTEAFF. Drawing the rest from reference TRBV28 and TRBJ1-1, the complete variable domain is DVKVTQSSRYLVKRTGEKVFLECVQDMDHENMFWYRQDPGLGLRLIYFSYDVKMKEKGDIPEGYSVSREKKERFSLILESASTNQTSMYLCASTAGLGRGNTEAFFGQGTRLTVV.

This clone came up a few times. The rearrangement links TRBV30 to TRBJ1-5, with D tentatively TRBD1 (6 bases). V lost 4 bases, J lost 4 bases, and 11 bases lay in between. Germline CDR1 GTSNPN, CDR2 SVGIG (reference sequence). This CDR3 spans 13 amino acids. CDR3 in DNA: TGTGCCTGGACCGACAGGTTAAATCAGCCCCAGCATTTT. Translating gives CAWTDRLNQPQHF.

This chain uses TRBV2 with TRBJ1-6; D is perhaps TRBD1 (6 bases). The CDR3 is 16 amino acids. CDR1 is SNHLY and CDR2 is FYNNEI in the germline V gene. Trimming took off 4 bases at V and 0 bases at J, with 10 bases between the two ends. The CDR3 nucleotides read TGTGCCAGCAGTGGGACAGCGAGCTCCTATAATTCACCCCTCCACTTT. Encoded protein: CASSGTASSYNSPLHF.

V usage is TRBV6-5 and J usage is TRBJ1-3, with D hard to call. The CDR3 runs to 13 residues. CDR1 MNHEY and CDR2 SVGAGI come from the germline V gene. The ends were cut back, 2 bases at V and 3 bases at J, with 5 bases in the middle. This chain's CDR3 is CASSYGFGNTIYF. CDR3 bases: TGTGCCAGCAGTTACGGGTTTGGAAACACCATATATTTT.

The chain couples TRBV11-3 to TRBJ2-3, with 9 bases fitting TRBD2. Germline assignment: CDR1 SGHNT and CDR2 YENEEA. V shed 3 bases, J shed 5 bases, and the junction held 9 bases outside the gene matches. The CDR3 spans 16 residues. Here the CDR3 reads CASSLGASGNGDTQYF. CDR3 nucleotides: TGTGCCAGCAGCTTGGGTGCTAGCGGGAACGGAGATACGCAGTATTTT.

V usage is TRBV7-9 and J usage is TRBJ2-7, with TRBD2 matching 11 bases. The trim removed 5 bases at V and 7 bases at J, leaving 13 bases unmatched. The CDR3 sequence is 16 residues long. CDR1 is SEHNR, CDR2 FQNEAQ, per germline (reference sequence). The CDR3 sequence is CASSQQTSGAAGEQYF. In nucleotides, the CDR3 is TGTGCCAGCAGCCAGCAGACTAGCGGGGCCGCAGGGGAGCAGTACTTC.

The chain uses TRBV5-4 and TRBJ2-5; the match to TRBD2 covers 7 bases. The CDR3 is made up of 15 amino acids. Germline V CDR1 and CDR2: SGHNT, YYREEE (reference sequence). V lost 4 bases to trimming and J lost 5 bases; unmatched junction nucleotides: 11. The CDR3 sequence: CASSTSGRVRETQYF. The CDR3 region has the DNA TGTGCCAGCAGCACCTCGGGGAGGGTCAGGGAGACCCAGTACTTC.

This chain joins TRBV6-5 and TRBJ2-7, with 11 nucleotides matching TRBD2. The CDR3 runs 15 residues. Unmatched junction bases numbered 3, after V lost 5 bases and J lost 0 bases. Germline loops: CDR1 MNHEY, CDR2 SVGAGI. CDR3: CASSVTSGSSYEQYF. The CDR3 nucleotides are TGTGCCAGCAGTGTTACTAGCGGGAGCTCCTACGAGCAGTACTTC.

The chain uses TRBV30 and TRBJ1-6, with D possibly TRBD1 on 5 matching bases. Germline CDR1 GTSNPN, CDR2 SVGIG (reference sequence). Trimming removed 1 base at V and 6 bases at J, with 7 bases between. This CDR3 has 13 amino acids. CDR3 nucleotide sequence: TGTGCCTGGAGTGGAGGGGTTAATTCACCCCTCCACTTT. Translated: CAWSGGVNSPLHF.